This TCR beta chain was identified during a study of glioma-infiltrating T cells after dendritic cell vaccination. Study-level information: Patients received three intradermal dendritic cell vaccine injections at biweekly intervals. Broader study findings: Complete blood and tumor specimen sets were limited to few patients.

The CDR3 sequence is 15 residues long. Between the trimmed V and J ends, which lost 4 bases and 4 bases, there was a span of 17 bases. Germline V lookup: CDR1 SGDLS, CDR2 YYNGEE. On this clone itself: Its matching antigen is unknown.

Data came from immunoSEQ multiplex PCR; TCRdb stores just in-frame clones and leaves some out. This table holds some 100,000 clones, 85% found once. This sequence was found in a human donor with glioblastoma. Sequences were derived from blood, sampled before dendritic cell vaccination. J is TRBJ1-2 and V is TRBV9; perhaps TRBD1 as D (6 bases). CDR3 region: CASSSGTPEFYGYTF. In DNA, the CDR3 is TGTGCCAGCAGCTCTGGGACACCAGAGTTCTATGGCTACACCTTC.